These T cell receptor beta chains were read from a single sample in a study of CD8+ T cells in alopecia areata. Using immunoSEQ multiplex PCR, the repertoire was profiled, and TCRdb retains in-frame clones only, with some absent. This sample carries some 150,000 clones, approximately 70% of them seen once, and the ten largest clones take about an eighth. The sequencing used CD8+ T cells sorted from blood, collected at week 0. The source of these receptors is a human donor with alopecia areata. Both conserved end residues are part of each CDR3. Fields, in order: D gene, clone size, J gene, V gene, CDR3 protein, CDR3 DNA. D genes are given only for firm matches. Size tells how often a clone was seen (once, few, many) or the class of an expanded clone, and some rows leave it out.

>TRBD1|.|TRBJ2-2|TRBV10-3
CAISVSGTGNTGELFF
TGTGCCATCTCCGTGTCCGGGACAGGGAACACCGGGGAGCTGTTTTTT
>.|.|TRBJ2-4|TRBV29-1
CSVDGGPRVDIQYF
TGCAGCGTCGACGGGGGGCCAAGGGTAGACATTCAGTACTTC
>.|few|TRBJ1-1|TRBV7-9
CASSPWRGEAFF
TGTGCCAGCAGCCCCTGGCGTGGTGAAGCTTTCTTT
>TRBD2|few|TRBJ2-5|TRBV2
CASSGLVQETQYF
TGTGCCAGCAGCGGACTAGTCCAAGAGACCCAGTACTTC
>.|.|TRBJ2-2|TRBV6-4
CASSGGAGELFF
TGTGCCAGCAGTGGCGGGGCCGGGGAGCTGTTTTTT
>.|few|TRBJ2-1|TRBV5-1
CASSLVGSPTANEQFF
TGCGCCAGCAGCTTGGTCGGCAGCCCCACCGCCAATGAGCAGTTCTTC
>.|.|TRBJ1-4|TRBV25-1
CASSENRDAEKLFF
TGTGCCAGCAGTGAAAACCGGGACGCAGAAAAACTGTTTTTT
>.|few|TRBJ2-7|TRBV2
CASDVGRNEQYF
TGTGCCAGTGATGTGGGGAGGAACGAGCAGTACTTC
>TRBD1|.|TRBJ1-1|TRBV27
CASSLGTGANTEAFF
TGTGCCAGCAGTCTAGGGACAGGCGCGAACACTGAAGCTTTCTTT
>.|.|TRBJ1-6|TRBV18
CASSPYESASSYNSPLHF
TGTGCCAGCTCACCATATGAATCAGCGAGCTCCTATAATTCACCCCTCCACTTT
>TRBD2|.|TRBJ2-3|TRBV30
CAWSGVAGGSDTQYF
TGTGCCTGGAGTGGGGTAGCGGGGGGGTCAGATACGCAGTATTTT
>TRBD1|.|TRBJ2-7|TRBV29-1
CSVPKQGAHDEQYF
TGCAGCGTCCCTAAACAGGGGGCTCACGACGAGCAGTACTTC
>TRBD1|once|TRBJ2-5|TRBV9
CASSPPDRGDWEQYF
TGTGCCAGCAGCCCCCCGGACAGGGGGGATTGGGAGCAGTACTTC
>.|.|TRBJ1-2|TRBV5-6
CASSLDSYYGYTF
TGTGCCAGCAGCTTGGATAGTTACTATGGCTACACCTTC
>.|.|TRBJ2-7|TRBV25-1
CASMQGLSEQYF
TGTGCCAGCATGCAGGGTTTAAGCGAGCAGTACTTC
>.|.|TRBJ1-2|TRBV6-5
CASSYSADYYGYTF
TGTGCCAGCAGTTACTCGGCGGATTACTATGGCTACACCTTC
>.|.|TRBJ1-6|TRBV30
CAWSMTGSSPLHF
TGTGCCTGGAGTATGACAGGAAGTTCACCCCTCCACTTT
>TRBD1|few|TRBJ2-2|TRBV5-1
CASSGTDSPPGELFF
TGCGCCAGCAGTGGGACAGATAGCCCCCCCGGGGAGCTGTTTTTT
>.|.|TRBJ2-7|TRBV29-1
CSVAPGLIYEQYF
TGCAGCGTGGCTCCAGGGCTTATATACGAGCAGTACTTC
>TRBD1|few|TRBJ1-4|TRBV9
CASSQTYLRQGVSEKLFF
TGTGCCAGCAGCCAGACTTATCTCAGACAGGGAGTATCTGAAAAACTGTTTTTT
>.|.|TRBJ1-1|TRBV27
CASRVTWYTEAFF
TGTGCCAGCAGAGTGACCTGGTACACTGAAGCTTTCTTT
>.|.|TRBJ2-5|TRBV29-1
CSVEGFNRKETQYF
TGCAGCGTTGAAGGATTTAACAGAAAAGAGACCCAGTACTTC
>TRBD2|.|TRBJ2-5|TRBV29-1
CSVGTRQSETQYF
TGCAGCGTTGGGACTAGGCAGTCCGAGACCCAGTACTTC
>.|few|TRBJ1-1|TRBV7-9
CASEPAQGRTEAFF
TGTGCCAGCGAGCCCGCACAGGGTCGCACTGAAGCTTTCTTT
>.|few|TRBJ2-5|TRBV7-2
CASSLSSGAPETQYF
TGTGCCAGCAGCCTATCGTCGGGGGCTCCAGAGACCCAGTACTTC
>TRBD1|.|TRBJ2-7|TRBV7-2
CASSLVQGSNYEQYF
TGTGCCAGCAGCTTAGTACAGGGGAGTAACTACGAGCAGTACTTC
>.|.|TRBJ1-4|TRBV29-1
CSANPGGDEKLFF
TGCAGCGCCAATCCGGGGGGAGATGAAAAACTGTTTTTT
>TRBD2|.|TRBJ2-7|TRBV11-2
CASSTGPALADIHEQYF
TGTGCCAGCAGCACAGGCCCGGCACTAGCGGATATCCACGAGCAGTACTTC
>.|.|TRBJ2-2|TRBV12-5
CASGLSPGELFF
TGTGCTAGTGGTTTGTCGCCCGGGGAGCTGTTTTTT
>.|.|TRBJ2-7|TRBV4-1
CASSLPGQSYEQYF
TGCGCCAGCAGCCTACCGGGACAATCCTACGAGCAGTACTTC
>TRBD1|once|TRBJ2-6|TRBV9
CASTRPGRGLRSGANVLTF
TGTGCCAGCACCAGACCGGGCAGGGGGCTTCGGTCTGGGGCCAACGTCCTGACTTTC
>.|.|TRBJ1-4|TRBV7-9
CASSLRDINEKLFF
TGTGCCAGCAGCTTAAGGGACATCAATGAAAAACTGTTTTTT
>.|.|TRBJ1-1|TRBV6-6
CASIRLGEGTEAFF
TGTGCCAGCATCCGACTCGGGGAGGGCACTGAAGCTTTCTTT
>TRBD1|once|TRBJ1-2|TRBV4-1
CASSQRTGYGYTF
TGCGCCAGCAGCCAAAGGACAGGGTATGGCTACACCTTC
>.|.|TRBJ2-1|TRBV7-9
CASSPSDRPNEQFF
TGTGCCAGCAGCCCCTCAGACAGGCCCAATGAGCAGTTCTTC
>.|.|TRBJ2-1|TRBV13
CASVGSSSHNEQFF
TGTGCCAGCGTCGGGTCTAGCTCCCACAATGAGCAGTTCTTC
>.|.|TRBJ2-2|TRBV6-5
CASSYTATGELFF
TGTGCCAGCAGTTACACGGCGACCGGGGAGCTGTTTTTT
>TRBD1|few|TRBJ2-1|TRBV18
CASSPGQWDSYNEQFF
TGTGCCAGCTCACCAGGACAGTGGGACAGCTACAATGAGCAGTTCTTC
>TRBD1|.|TRBJ1-6|TRBV27
CASSAGTGGGSPLHF
TGTGCCAGCAGTGCCGGGACAGGGGGCGGTTCACCCCTCCACTTT
>.|.|TRBJ2-1|TRBV27
CASGLGGNEQFF
TGTGCCAGCGGTTTGGGGGGCAATGAGCAGTTCTTC
>TRBD1|.|TRBJ1-2|TRBV4-1
CASSWDRPYGYTF
TGCGCCAGCAGCTGGGACAGGCCCTATGGCTACACCTTC
>.|once|TRBJ2-1|TRBV11-2
CASSSYEQFF
TGTGCCAGCAGCTCCTATGAGCAGTTCTTC
>TRBD2|few|TRBJ2-1|TRBV9
CASSDPGGGAYNEQFF
TGTGCCAGCAGCGACCCGGGCGGGGGGGCCTACAATGAGCAGTTCTTC
>TRBD1|once|TRBJ1-4|TRBV30
CAWRQGAKLFF
TGTGCCTGGAGACAGGGGGCGAAACTGTTTTTT
>.|few|TRBJ2-3|TRBV11-2
CASSRVGGSTDTQYF
TGTGCCAGCAGCCGCGTGGGCGGTAGCACAGATACGCAGTATTTT
>TRBD1|once|TRBJ1-6|TRBV5-6
CASSLRDRANSPLHF
TGTGCCAGCAGCTTGAGGGACAGGGCCAATTCACCCCTCCACTTT
>.|.|TRBJ2-7|TRBV5-1
CASSFHHEQYF
TGCGCCAGCAGCTTCCACCACGAGCAGTACTTC
>.|once|TRBJ1-2|TRBV30
CAWSGEGGEGYGYTF
TGTGCCTGGAGTGGTGAAGGGGGAGAGGGCTATGGCTACACCTTC
>.|.|TRBJ2-5|TRBV30
CAWSSSQETQYF
TGTGCCTGGAGTTCAAGCCAAGAGACCCAGTACTTC
>TRBD1|once|TRBJ1-2|TRBV29-1
CSVEPRGDGYTF
TGCAGCGTTGAACCCAGGGGGGATGGCTACACCTTC
>.|.|TRBJ2-7|TRBV15
CATSSQGSSSYEQYF
TGTGCCACCAGCAGTCAGGGGTCCAGCTCCTACGAGCAGTACTTC
>.|.|TRBJ2-2|TRBV15
CATSRDRWQGWGGELFF
TGTGCCACCAGCAGAGATCGGTGGCAGGGGTGGGGCGGGGAGCTGTTTTTT
>TRBD2|.|TRBJ2-1|TRBV6-1
CASSVHKLTSGPYNEQFF
TGTGCCAGCAGTGTACATAAACTAACTAGCGGGCCCTACAATGAGCAGTTCTTC
>TRBD1|.|TRBJ2-7|TRBV29-1
CSVVSPDRGPYEQYF
TGCAGCGTTGTTTCGCCGGACAGGGGGCCTTACGAGCAGTACTTC
>.|.|TRBJ1-2|TRBV7-9
CASSFWGDYGYTF
TGTGCCAGCAGCTTCTGGGGGGACTATGGCTACACCTTC